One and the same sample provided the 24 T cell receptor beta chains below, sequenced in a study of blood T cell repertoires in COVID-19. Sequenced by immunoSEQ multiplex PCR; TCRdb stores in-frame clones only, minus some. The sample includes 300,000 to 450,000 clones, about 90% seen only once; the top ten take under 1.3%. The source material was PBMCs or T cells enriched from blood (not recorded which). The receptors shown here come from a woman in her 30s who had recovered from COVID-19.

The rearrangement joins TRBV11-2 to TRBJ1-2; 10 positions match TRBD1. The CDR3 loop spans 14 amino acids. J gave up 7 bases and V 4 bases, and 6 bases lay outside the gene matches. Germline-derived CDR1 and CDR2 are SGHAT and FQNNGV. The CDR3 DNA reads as TGTGCCAGCAGCTCTCGACAGGGGGCGATTGGCTACACCTTC. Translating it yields CASSSRQGAIGYTF.

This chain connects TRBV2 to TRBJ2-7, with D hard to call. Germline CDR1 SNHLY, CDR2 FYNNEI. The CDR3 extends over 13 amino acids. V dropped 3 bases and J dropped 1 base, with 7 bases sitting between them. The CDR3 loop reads CASSELRSYEQYF. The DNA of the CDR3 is TGTGCCAGCAGTGAGCTGCGGTCCTACGAGCAGTACTTC.

The CDR3 region has the DNA TGCGCCAGCAGCGTGACAGGGAATTATGGCTACACCTTC. It translates to CASSVTGNYGYTF. This sequence joins TRBV5-1 and TRBJ1-2, with TRBD1 matching over 7 bases. CDR3 size: 13 residues. Germline V lookup: CDR1 SGHRS, CDR2 YFSETQ. The V and J ends lost 4 bases and 5 bases, in that order; junction bases with no gene match: 5.

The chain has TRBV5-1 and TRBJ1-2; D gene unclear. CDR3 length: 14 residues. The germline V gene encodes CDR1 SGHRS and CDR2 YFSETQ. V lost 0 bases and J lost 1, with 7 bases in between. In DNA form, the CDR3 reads TGCGCCAGCAGCTTGGAGTCGGTTAACTATGGCTACACCTTC. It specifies CASSLESVNYGYTF.

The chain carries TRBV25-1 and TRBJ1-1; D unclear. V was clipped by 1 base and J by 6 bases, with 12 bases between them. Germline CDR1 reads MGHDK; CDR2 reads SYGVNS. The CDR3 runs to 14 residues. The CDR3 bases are TGTGCCAGCAGTGAATTCGGGGTAGCGGCTGAAGCTTTCTTT. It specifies CASSEFGVAAEAFF.

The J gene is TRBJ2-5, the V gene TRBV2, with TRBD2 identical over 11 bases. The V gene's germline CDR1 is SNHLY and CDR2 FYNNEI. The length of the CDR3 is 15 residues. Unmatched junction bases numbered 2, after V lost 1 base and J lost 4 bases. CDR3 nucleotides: TGTGCCAGCAGTGAAGTTCTAGCGGGGGGAGAGACCCAGTACTTC. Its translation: CASSEVLAGGETQYF.

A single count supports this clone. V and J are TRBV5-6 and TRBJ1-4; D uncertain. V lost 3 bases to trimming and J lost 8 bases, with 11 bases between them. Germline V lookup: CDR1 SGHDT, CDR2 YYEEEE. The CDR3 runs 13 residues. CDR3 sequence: CASSYTPGEKLFF. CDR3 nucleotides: TGTGCCAGCAGCTACACTCCGGGGGAAAAACTGTTTTTT. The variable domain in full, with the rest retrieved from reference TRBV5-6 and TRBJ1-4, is DAGVTQSPTHLIKTRGQQVTLRCSPKSGHDTVSWYQQALGQGPQFIFQYYEEEERQRGNFPDRFSGHQFPNYSSELNVNALLLGDSALYLCASSYTPGEKLFFGSGTQLSVL.

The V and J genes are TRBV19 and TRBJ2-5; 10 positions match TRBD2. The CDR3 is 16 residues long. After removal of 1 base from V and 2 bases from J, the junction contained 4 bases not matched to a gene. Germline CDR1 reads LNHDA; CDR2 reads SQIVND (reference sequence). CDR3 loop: CASSIVSGGAQETQYF. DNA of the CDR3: TGTGCCAGTAGTATAGTGAGCGGGGGGGCTCAAGAGACCCAGTACTTC.

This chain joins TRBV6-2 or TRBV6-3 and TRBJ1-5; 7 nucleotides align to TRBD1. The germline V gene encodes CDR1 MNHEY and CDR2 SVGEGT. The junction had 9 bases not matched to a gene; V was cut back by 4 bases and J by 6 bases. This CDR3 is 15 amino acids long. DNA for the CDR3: TGTGCCAGCAGTTCCAATAACAGGGGTGTTCAGCCCCAGCATTTT. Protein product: CASSSNNRGVQPQHF.

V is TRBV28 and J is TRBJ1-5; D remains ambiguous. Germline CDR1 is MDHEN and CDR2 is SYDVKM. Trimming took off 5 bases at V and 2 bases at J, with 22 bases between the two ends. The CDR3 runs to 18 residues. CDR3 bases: TGTGCCAGCAGTCCACCCCCATGGCGGGGTGGGGGCAATCAGCCCCAGCATTTT. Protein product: CASSPPPWRGGGNQPQHF. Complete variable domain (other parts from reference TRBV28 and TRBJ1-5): DVKVTQSSRYLVKRTGEKVFLECVQDMDHENMFWYRQDPGLGLRLIYFSYDVKMKEKGDIPEGYSVSREKKERFSLILESASTNQTSMYLCASSPPPWRGGGNQPQHFGDGTRLSIL.

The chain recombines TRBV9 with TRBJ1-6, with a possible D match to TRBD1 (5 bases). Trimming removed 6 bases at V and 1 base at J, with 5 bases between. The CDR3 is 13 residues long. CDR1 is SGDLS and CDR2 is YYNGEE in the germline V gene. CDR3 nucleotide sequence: TGTGCCAGCACAGGGTCCTATAATTCACCCCTCCACTTT. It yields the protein CASTGSYNSPLHF.

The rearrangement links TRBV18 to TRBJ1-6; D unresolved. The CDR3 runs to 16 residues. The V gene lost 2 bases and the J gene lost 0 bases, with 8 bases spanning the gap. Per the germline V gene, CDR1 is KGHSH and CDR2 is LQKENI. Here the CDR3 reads CASSPSRSSYNSPLHF. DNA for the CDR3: TGTGCCAGCTCACCATCTAGAAGCTCCTATAATTCACCCCTCCACTTT.

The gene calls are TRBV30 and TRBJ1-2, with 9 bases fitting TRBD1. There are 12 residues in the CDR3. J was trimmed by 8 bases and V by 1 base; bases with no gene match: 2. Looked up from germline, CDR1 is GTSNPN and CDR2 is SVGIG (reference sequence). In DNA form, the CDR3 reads TGTGCCTGGAGTGGGACAGGGGAAGGCTACACCTTC. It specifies CAWSGTGEGYTF. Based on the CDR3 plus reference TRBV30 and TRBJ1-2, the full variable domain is SQTIHQWPATLVQPVGSPLSLECTVEGTSNPNLYWYRQAAGRGLQLLFYSVGIGQISSEVPQNLSASRPQDRQFILSSKKLLLSDSGFYLCAWSGTGEGYTFGSGTRLTVV.

This CDR3 reads CASSYSDSLYGYTF. DNA for the CDR3: TGTGCCAGCAGTTACTCGGACAGTCTCTACGGCTACACCTTC. This rearrangement joins TRBV6-6 to TRBJ1-2; tentative D call: TRBD1 (6 bases). CDR1 is MNHNY and CDR2 is SVGAGI in the germline V gene (reference sequence). The CDR3 covers 14 residues. Trimming removed 0 bases from V and 8 bases from J, with 13 bases in between.

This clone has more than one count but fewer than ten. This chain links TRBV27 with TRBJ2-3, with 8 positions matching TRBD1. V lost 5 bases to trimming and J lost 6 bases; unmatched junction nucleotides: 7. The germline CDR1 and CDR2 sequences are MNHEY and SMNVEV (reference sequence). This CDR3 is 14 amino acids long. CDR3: CASSPGQGEDTQYF. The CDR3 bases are TGTGCCAGCAGTCCCGGACAGGGAGAGGATACGCAGTATTTT.

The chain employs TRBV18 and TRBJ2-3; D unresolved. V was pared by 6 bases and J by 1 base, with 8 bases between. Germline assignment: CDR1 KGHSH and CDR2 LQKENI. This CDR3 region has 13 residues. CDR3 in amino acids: CASSLSGTDTQYF. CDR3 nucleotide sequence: TGTGCCAGCTCCCTCAGCGGCACAGATACGCAGTATTTT. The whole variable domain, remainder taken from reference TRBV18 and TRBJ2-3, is NAGVMQNPRHLVRRRGQEARLRCSPMKGHSHVYWYRQLPEEGLKFMVYLQKENIIDESGMPKERFSAEFPKEGPSILRIQQVVRGDSAAYFCASSLSGTDTQYFGPGTRLTVL.

The CDR3 loop is CASSTGQGGTEAFF. Here the CDR3 DNA reads TGTGCCAGTAGTACAGGACAGGGAGGCACTGAAGCTTTCTTT. J is TRBJ1-1 and V is TRBV19, with TRBD1 matching over 8 bases. The CDR3 spans 14 residues. The V segment lost 4 bases and the J segment 4 bases; nucleotides outside the gene matches: 5. Germline lookup yields CDR1 LNHDA and CDR2 SQIVND (reference sequence).

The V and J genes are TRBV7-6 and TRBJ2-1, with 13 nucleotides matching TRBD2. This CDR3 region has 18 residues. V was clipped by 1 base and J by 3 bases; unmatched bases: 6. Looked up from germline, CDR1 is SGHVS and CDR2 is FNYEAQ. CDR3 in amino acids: CASSLGVTSGRIYNEQFF. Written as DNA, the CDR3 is TGTGCCAGCAGCTTAGGGGTGACTAGCGGGAGGATCTACAATGAGCAGTTCTTC.

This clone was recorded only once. CDR3 in amino acids: CASSQVPGLVQETQYF. The CDR3 coding sequence is TGCGCCAGCAGCCAAGTCCCGGGACTAGTTCAGGAGACCCAGTACTTC. J is TRBJ2-5 and V is TRBV4-3, with 8 bases that match TRBD2. CDR3 length: 16 residues. Germline CDR1 is LGHNA and CDR2 is YSLEER. With 1 base clipped from V and 5 bases from J, the junction kept 9 bases outside the gene matches.

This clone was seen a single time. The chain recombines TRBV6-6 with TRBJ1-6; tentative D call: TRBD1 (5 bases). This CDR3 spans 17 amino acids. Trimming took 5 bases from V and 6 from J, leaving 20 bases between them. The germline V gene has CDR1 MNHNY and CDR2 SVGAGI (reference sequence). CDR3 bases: TGTGCCAGCAGTCCCCTGGGGGGGTCGTATGGTAATTCACCCCTCCACTTT. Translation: CASSPLGGSYGNSPLHF.

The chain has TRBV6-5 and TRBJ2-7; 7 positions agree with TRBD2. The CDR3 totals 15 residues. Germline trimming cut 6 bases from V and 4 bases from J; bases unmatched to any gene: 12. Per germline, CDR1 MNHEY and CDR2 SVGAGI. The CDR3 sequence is CASSQGRGGNYEQYF. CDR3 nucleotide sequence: TGTGCCAGCAGCCAGGGACGCGGGGGTAATTACGAGCAGTACTTC.

CDR3 sequence (DNA): TGTGCCAGCAGTGCGACAGATAGCAATCAGCCCCAGCATTTT. Its translation is CASSATDSNQPQHF. The chain has TRBV6-6 and TRBJ1-5; a possible D gene is TRBD1 (5 bases). Per the germline V gene, CDR1 is MNHNY and CDR2 is SVGAGI (reference sequence). V dropped 5 bases and J dropped 0 bases, with 8 bases sitting between them. This CDR3 has 14 residues.

CDR3 protein: CASNSFRGYEQYF. The CDR3 region has the DNA TGTGCCAGCAATTCTTTTAGGGGCTACGAGCAGTACTTC. This chain connects TRBV5-4 to TRBJ2-7, with D possibly matching TRBD1 (5 bases). Trimming cost V 6 bases and J 3 bases, with 13 bases left between them. Germline lookup yields CDR1 SGHNT and CDR2 YYREEE (reference sequence). CDR3 length: 13 amino acids.

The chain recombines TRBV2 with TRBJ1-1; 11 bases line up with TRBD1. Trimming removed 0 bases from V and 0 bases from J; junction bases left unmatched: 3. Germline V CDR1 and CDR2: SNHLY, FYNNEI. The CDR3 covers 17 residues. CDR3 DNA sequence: TGTGCCAGCAGTGAAGCTTGGGACAGGGGGATGAACACTGAAGCTTTCTTT. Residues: CASSEAWDRGMNTEAFF.